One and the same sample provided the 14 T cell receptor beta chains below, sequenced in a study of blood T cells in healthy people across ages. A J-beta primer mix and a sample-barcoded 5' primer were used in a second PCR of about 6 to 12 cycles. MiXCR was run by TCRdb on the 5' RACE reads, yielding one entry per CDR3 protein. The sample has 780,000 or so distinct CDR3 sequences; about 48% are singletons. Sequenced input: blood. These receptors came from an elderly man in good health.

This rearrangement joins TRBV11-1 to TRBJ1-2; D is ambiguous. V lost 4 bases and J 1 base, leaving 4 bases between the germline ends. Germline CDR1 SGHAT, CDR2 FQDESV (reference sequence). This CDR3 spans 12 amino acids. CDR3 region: CASSSGNYGYTF. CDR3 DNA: TGTGCCAGCAGCTCGGGTAACTATGGCTACACCTTC. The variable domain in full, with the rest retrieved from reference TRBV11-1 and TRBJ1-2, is EAEVAQSPRYKITEKSQAVAFWCDPISGHATLYWYRQILGQGPELLVQFQDESVVDDSQLPKDRFSAERLKGVDSTLKIQPAELGDSAMYLCASSSGNYGYTFGSGTRLTVV.

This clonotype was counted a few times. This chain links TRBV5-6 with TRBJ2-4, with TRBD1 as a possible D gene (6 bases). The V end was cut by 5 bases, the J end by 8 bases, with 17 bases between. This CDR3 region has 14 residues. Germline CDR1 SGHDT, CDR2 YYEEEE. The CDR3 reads CASSSGHPGDIQYF. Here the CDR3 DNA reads TGTGCCAGCAGTTCGGGACACCCTGGGGACATTCAGTACTTC.

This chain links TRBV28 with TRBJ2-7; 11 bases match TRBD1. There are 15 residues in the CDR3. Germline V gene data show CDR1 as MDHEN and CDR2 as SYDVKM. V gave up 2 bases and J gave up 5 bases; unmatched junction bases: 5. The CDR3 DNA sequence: TGTGCCAGCAGTTTAGGAGGGACAGGGGGAAACGAGCAGTACTTC. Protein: CASSLGGTGGNEQYF.

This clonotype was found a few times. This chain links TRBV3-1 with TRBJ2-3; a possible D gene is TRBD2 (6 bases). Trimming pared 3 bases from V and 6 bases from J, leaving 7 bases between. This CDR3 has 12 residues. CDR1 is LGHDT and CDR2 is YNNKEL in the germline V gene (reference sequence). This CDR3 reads CASSHGGDTQYF. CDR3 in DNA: TGTGCCAGCAGCCATGGAGGGGATACGCAGTATTTT.

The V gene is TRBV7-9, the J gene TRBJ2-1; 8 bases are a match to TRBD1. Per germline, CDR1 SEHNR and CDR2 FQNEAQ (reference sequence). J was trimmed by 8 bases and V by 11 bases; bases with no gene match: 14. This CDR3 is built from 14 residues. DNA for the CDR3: TGTGCCGGAGGACAGGGCGTCGCAGCATATGAGCAGTTCTTC. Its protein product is CAGGQGVAAYEQFF.

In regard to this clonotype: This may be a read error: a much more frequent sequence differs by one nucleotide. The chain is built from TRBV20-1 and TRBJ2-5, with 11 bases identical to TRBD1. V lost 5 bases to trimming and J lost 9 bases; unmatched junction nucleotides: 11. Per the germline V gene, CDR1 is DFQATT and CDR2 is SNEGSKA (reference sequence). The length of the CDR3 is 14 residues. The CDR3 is CSAYGQGASKAQYF. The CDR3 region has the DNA TGCAGTGCTTACGGACAGGGGGCTTCCAAGGCCCAGTACTTC.

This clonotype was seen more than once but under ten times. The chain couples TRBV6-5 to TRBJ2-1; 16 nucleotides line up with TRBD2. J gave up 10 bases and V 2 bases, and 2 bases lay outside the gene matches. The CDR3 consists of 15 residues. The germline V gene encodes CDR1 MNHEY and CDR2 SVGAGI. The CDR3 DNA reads TGTGCCAGCAGTTACAGGGGACTAGCGGGAGGGGAGCAGTTCTTC. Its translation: CASSYRGLAGGEQFF.

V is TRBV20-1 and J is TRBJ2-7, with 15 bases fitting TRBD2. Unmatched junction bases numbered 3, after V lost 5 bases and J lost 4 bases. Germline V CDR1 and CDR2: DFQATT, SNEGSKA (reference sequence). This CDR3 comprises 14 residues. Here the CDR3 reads CSAEGLAGGYEQYF. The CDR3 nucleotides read TGCAGTGCTGAGGGACTAGCGGGAGGATACGAGCAGTACTTC.

CDR3 in amino acids: CASSYSTRRFYEQYF. CDR3 coding DNA: TGTGCCAGCAGTTACTCGACCAGGAGATTCTACGAGCAGTACTTC. The rearrangement uses TRBV6-5 and TRBJ2-7; no clear D. CDR1 MNHEY and CDR2 SVGAGI come from the germline V gene. V was shortened by 0 bases and J by 3 bases, with 12 bases between the two germline ends. The CDR3 has 15 amino acids.

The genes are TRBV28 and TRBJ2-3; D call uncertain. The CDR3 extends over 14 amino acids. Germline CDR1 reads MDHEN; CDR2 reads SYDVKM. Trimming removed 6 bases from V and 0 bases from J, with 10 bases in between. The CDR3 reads CASRELASTDTQYF. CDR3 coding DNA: TGTGCCAGCAGGGAACTGGCTAGCACAGATACGCAGTATTTT.

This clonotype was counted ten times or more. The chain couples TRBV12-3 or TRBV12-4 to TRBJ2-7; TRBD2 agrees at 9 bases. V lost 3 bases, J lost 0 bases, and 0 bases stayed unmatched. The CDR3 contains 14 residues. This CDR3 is CASSLGLASYEQYF. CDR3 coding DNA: TGTGCCAGCAGTTTGGGACTAGCCTCCTACGAGCAGTACTTC.

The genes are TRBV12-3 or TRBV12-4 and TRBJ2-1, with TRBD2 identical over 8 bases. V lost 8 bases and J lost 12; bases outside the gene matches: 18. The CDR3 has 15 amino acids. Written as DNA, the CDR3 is TGTGCCAGCGGGCTCGGGGCTAGCGGGCGCCCAGTGCAGTTCTTC. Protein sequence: CASGLGASGRPVQFF.

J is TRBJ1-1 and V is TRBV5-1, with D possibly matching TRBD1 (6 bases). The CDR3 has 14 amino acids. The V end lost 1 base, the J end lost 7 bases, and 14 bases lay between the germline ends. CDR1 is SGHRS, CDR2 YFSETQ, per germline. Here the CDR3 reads CASSLIMAQGEAFF. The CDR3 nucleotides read TGCGCCAGCAGCTTGATCATGGCACAGGGTGAAGCTTTCTTT.

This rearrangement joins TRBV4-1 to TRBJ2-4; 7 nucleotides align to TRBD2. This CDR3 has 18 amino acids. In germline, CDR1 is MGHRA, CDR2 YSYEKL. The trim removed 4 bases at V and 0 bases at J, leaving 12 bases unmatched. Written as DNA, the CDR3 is TGCGCCAGCAGCCGACTAGCTGACGCTACTCTAGCCAAAAACATTCAGTACTTC. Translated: CASSRLADATLAKNIQYF.